This is a list of T cell receptor beta chains from one sample in a study of blood T cell repertoires in COVID-19. Sequencing used immunoSEQ multiplex PCR; TCRdb keeps in-frame clones, though not all of them. The profile shows 400,000 or so clones, 80% to 90% of them singletons. Sequencing was performed on PBMCs or T cells enriched from blood (not recorded which). Receptors originate from a man between 40 and 49 years old in a cohort exposed to, infected with or recovered from COVID-19 (not recorded which). The CDR3 runs from the conserved cysteine through the conserved F or W. The order of the fields is clone size, J gene, D gene, V gene, CDR3 DNA, CDR3 protein. The D gene is left open where the match is weak. Clone size is stated in some rows and not others, as once, few, many or a class when expanded.

abundance: .; j_gene: TRBJ1-4; d_gene: TRBD1; v_gene: TRBV30; CDR3nt: TGTGCCTGGAGTGTACAGGGGCCAACTAATGAAAAACTGTTTTTT; CDR3aa: CAWSVQGPTNEKLFF
abundance: .; j_gene: TRBJ2-1; d_gene: TRBD2; v_gene: TRBV3-1/TRBV3-2; CDR3nt: TGTGCCAGCAGCCATATGACTCTAGCGGGGGCCTACAATGAGCAGTTCTTC; CDR3aa: CASSHMTLAGAYNEQFF
abundance: once; j_gene: TRBJ1-3; d_gene: TRBD1; v_gene: TRBV6-2/TRBV6-3; CDR3nt: TGTGCCAGCAGTTATGACAGGGGGTCACGAAACACCATATATTTT; CDR3aa: CASSYDRGSRNTIYF
abundance: .; j_gene: TRBJ2-7; d_gene: TRBD2; v_gene: TRBV7-2; CDR3nt: TGTGCCAGCAGCTTAGTGGGTAGCGGGAGGGCCGGGTTAAACGAGCAGTACTTC; CDR3aa: CASSLVGSGRAGLNEQYF
abundance: .; j_gene: TRBJ2-2; d_gene: .; v_gene: TRBV7-6; CDR3nt: TGTGCCAGCAGCTGGCGGGACCCGCGAGGCACCGGGGAGCTGTTTTTT; CDR3aa: CASSWRDPRGTGELFF
abundance: .; j_gene: TRBJ1-5; d_gene: TRBD1; v_gene: TRBV18; CDR3nt: TGTGCCAGCTCTACGACAGGGTTGGGAAATCAGCCCCAGCATTTT; CDR3aa: CASSTTGLGNQPQHF
abundance: .; j_gene: TRBJ2-7; d_gene: TRBD2; v_gene: TRBV27; CDR3nt: TGTGCCAGCAGTTTTGTTGTAGCGGGAAAAAGTTACGAGCAGTACTTC; CDR3aa: CASSFVVAGKSYEQYF
abundance: few; j_gene: TRBJ2-7; d_gene: TRBD1; v_gene: TRBV6-5; CDR3nt: TGTGCCAGCAGGGACAGGGGTTACGAGCAGTACTTC; CDR3aa: CASRDRGYEQYF
abundance: .; j_gene: TRBJ1-1; d_gene: TRBD1; v_gene: TRBV29-1; CDR3nt: TGCAGCGACCCAGCATTTGACAGGGACCGGGACACTGAAGCTTTCTTT; CDR3aa: CSDPAFDRDRDTEAFF
abundance: .; j_gene: TRBJ1-1; d_gene: TRBD1; v_gene: TRBV7-6; CDR3nt: TGTGCCAGCAGCTTGCGGACAGGGTCCACTGAAGCTTTCTTT; CDR3aa: CASSLRTGSTEAFF
abundance: .; j_gene: TRBJ2-2; d_gene: TRBD1; v_gene: TRBV3-1/TRBV3-2; CDR3nt: TGTGCCAGCAGCCAAGACCGGGACAGTTGGCTGTTTTTT; CDR3aa: CASSQDRDSWLFF
abundance: .; j_gene: TRBJ2-7; d_gene: .; v_gene: TRBV29-1; CDR3nt: TGCAGCGTTGAAGGCCAGGGGATCCCCTACGAGCAGTACTTC; CDR3aa: CSVEGQGIPYEQYF
abundance: .; j_gene: TRBJ2-5; d_gene: TRBD1; v_gene: TRBV7-2; CDR3nt: TGTGCCAGCAGCTTAGCGACAGGGGGCCTTCCAGAGACCCAGTACTTC; CDR3aa: CASSLATGGLPETQYF
abundance: .; j_gene: TRBJ1-5; d_gene: .; v_gene: TRBV28; CDR3nt: TGTGCCAGCAGGGACACGGCTGCTCTCAGCAATCAGCCCCAGCATTTT; CDR3aa: CASRDTAALSNQPQHF
abundance: .; j_gene: TRBJ1-2; d_gene: TRBD1; v_gene: TRBV27; CDR3nt: TGTGCCAGCAGTACAACACCGGGACAGGGTCTGCTTATATATGGCTACACCTTC; CDR3aa: CASSTTPGQGLLIYGYTF